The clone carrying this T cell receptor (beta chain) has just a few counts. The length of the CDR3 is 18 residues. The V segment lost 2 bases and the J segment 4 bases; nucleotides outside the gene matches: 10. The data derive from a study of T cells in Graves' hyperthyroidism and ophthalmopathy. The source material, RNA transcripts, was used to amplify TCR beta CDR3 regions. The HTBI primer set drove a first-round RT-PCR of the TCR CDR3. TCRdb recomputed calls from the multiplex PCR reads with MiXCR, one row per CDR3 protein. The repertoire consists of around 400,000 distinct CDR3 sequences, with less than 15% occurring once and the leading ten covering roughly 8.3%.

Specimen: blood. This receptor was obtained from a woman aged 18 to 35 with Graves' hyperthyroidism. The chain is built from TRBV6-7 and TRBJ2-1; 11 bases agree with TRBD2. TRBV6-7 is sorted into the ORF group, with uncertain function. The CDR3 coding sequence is TGTGCCAGCAGTTACCCCCAGGAGGGGACTAGCGGTTACAATGAGCAGTTCTTC. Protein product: CASSYPQEGTSGYNEQFF.